What follows are 14 T cell receptor beta chains derived from one specimen sequenced in a study of CD8 T cells in Susac syndrome. RNA was extracted with the RNeasy kit, and a quantity of roughly 0.5 to 1 ug was reverse transcribed using random hexamers. MiXCR, applied by TCRdb to the immunoSEQ multiplex PCR reads, yields one record per CDR3 protein. Of fewer than 200,000 distinct CDR3 sequences in the sample, roughly 90% are singletons; the top ten hold over 0.075%. Material: CD4+ T cells from PBMCs. All receptors derive from a human donor with Susac syndrome.

The rearrangement joins TRBV20-1 to TRBJ2-7, with TRBD1 matching 10 bases. The V and J ends lost 0 bases and 7 bases, in that order; junction bases with no gene match: 6. The CDR3 contains 14 residues. The V gene's germline CDR1 is DFQATT and CDR2 SNEGSKA (reference sequence). The CDR3, as DNA: TGCAGTGCTAGAGAGACAGGGGGCAGAGGAGAGCAGTACTTC. Protein product: CSARETGGRGEQYF.

The chain uses TRBV5-4 and TRBJ2-2; 9 bases fit TRBD2. The CDR3 extends over 16 amino acids. V gave up 3 bases and J gave up 3 bases; unmatched junction bases: 6. CDR1 SGHNT and CDR2 YYREEE come from the germline V gene (reference sequence). The CDR3: CASSSLTSGYTGELFF. CDR3 coding DNA: TGTGCCAGCAGCTCCCTGACTAGCGGATACACCGGGGAGCTGTTTTTT.

J is TRBJ2-3 and V is TRBV6-4; TRBD1 agrees at 8 bases. Germline V CDR1 and CDR2: MRHNA, SNTAGT. J gave up 3 bases and V 4 bases, and 9 bases lay outside the gene matches. The CDR3 is made up of 16 amino acids. CDR3 DNA: TGTGCCAGCAGTGTCAACCCAGGGGGCGTAACAGATACGCAGTATTTT. Translating it yields CASSVNPGGVTDTQYF.

J is TRBJ1-2 and V is TRBV19, with TRBD1 matching 7 bases. CDR1 and CDR2 from the germline V gene are LNHDA and SQIVND (reference sequence). Losses at the gene ends were 4 bases for V and 2 bases for J; bases not matched to a gene: 4. The CDR3 is made up of 14 amino acids. The CDR3 DNA follows: TGTGCCAGTAGTACACCGGGACAGAACTATGGCTACACCTTC. Translation: CASSTPGQNYGYTF.

This chain uses TRBV3-1 with TRBJ2-7; D is uncertain. Between the trimmed V and J ends, which lost 6 bases and 4 bases, there was a span of 10 bases. CDR1 and CDR2 from the germline V gene are LGHDT and YNNKEL (reference sequence). This CDR3 spans 12 amino acids. This chain's CDR3 is CASSLNQYEQYF. In DNA, the CDR3 is TGTGCCAGCAGTCTCAACCAATACGAGCAGTACTTC.

The chain couples TRBV5-1 to TRBJ2-1; D may be TRBD1 or TRBD2 (6 bases each). Trimming removed 7 bases from V and 9 bases from J, with 17 bases in between. The germline V gene has CDR1 SGHRS and CDR2 YFSETQ. The CDR3 has 13 residues. This CDR3 reads CASQQGPGGEQFF. The CDR3 region has the DNA TGCGCCAGCCAACAGGGACCCGGGGGTGAGCAGTTCTTC.

The chain links TRBV19 to TRBJ2-3, with 8 bases matching TRBD2. The CDR3 covers 17 residues. CDR1 LNHDA and CDR2 SQIVND come from the germline V gene (reference sequence). V lost 0 bases to trimming and J lost 6 bases; unmatched junction nucleotides: 11. The DNA for the CDR3 is TGTGCCAGTAGTATAGAAGGGCAGCGGGGGATTGTGGATACGCAGTATTTT. Encoded protein: CASSIEGQRGIVDTQYF.

V and J are TRBV6-6 and TRBJ1-5; no clear D. V gave up 0 bases and J gave up 7 bases, with 10 bases separating them. The CDR3 covers 14 residues. The germline V gene encodes CDR1 MNHNY and CDR2 SVGAGI (reference sequence). Here the CDR3 reads CASSYSSRKQPQHF. CDR3 sequence (DNA): TGTGCCAGCAGTTACTCGTCCAGAAAGCAGCCCCAGCATTTT.

The V and J genes are TRBV6-2 or TRBV6-3 and TRBJ1-1; no firm D call. Germline V lookup: CDR1 MNHEY, CDR2 SVGEGT. V lost 5 bases and J lost 13, with 20 bases in between. The CDR3 contains 13 residues. In nucleotides, the CDR3 is TGTGCCAGCAGTCCACTCGGTTTGGGTAAGCTTTTCTTT. The encoded protein is CASSPLGLGKLFF.

The chain recombines TRBV7-9 with TRBJ1-1, with D possibly TRBD1 on 6 matching bases. This CDR3 is 16 amino acids long. Germline V gene lookup returns CDR1 SEHNR and CDR2 FQNEAQ (reference sequence). Trimming pared 4 bases from V and 3 bases from J, leaving 18 bases between. The CDR3 DNA is TGTGCCAGCAGCTCTAAGGGGGGGTCCGGGCACACTGAAGCTTTCTTT. It yields the protein CASSSKGGSGHTEAFF.

The gene calls are TRBV4-1 and TRBJ2-2, with 8 bases lining up with TRBD2. The germline V gene has CDR1 MGHRA and CDR2 YSYEKL. The CDR3 runs 16 residues. J was trimmed by 4 bases and V by 1 base; bases with no gene match: 5. CDR3 nucleotides: TGCGCCAGCAGCCAAGGATTAGCGGGACGCACCGGGGAGCTGTTTTTT. Translating it yields CASSQGLAGRTGELFF.

The rearrangement joins TRBV2 to TRBJ1-2; the D is unclear. There are 11 residues in the CDR3. The germline V gene encodes CDR1 SNHLY and CDR2 FYNNEI. Trimming left V 7 bases short and J 14 bases short, with 17 bases between. The CDR3 nucleotides are TGTGCCAGCAAGGTCCAGGAACTCCCTACCTTC. Its translation: CASKVQELPTF.

This clonotype was seen a few times. CDR3 coding DNA: TGTGCCAGCACGCGCTCTGGGGCCAACGTCCTGACTTTC. This sequence encodes CASTRSGANVLTF. The chain has TRBV6-5 and TRBJ2-6; D is unresolved. Trimming stripped 7 bases from V and 0 bases from J, with 4 bases between. The germline V gene has CDR1 MNHEY and CDR2 SVGAGI. The CDR3 sequence is 13 residues long.

The rearrangement joins TRBV10-1 to TRBJ2-7, with TRBD1 identical over 9 bases. CDR3 size: 14 residues. Germline CDR1 reads WNHNN; CDR2 reads SYGVQD (reference sequence). V gave up 4 bases and J gave up 2 bases; unmatched junction bases: 3. Here the CDR3 reads CASSAGTGPYEQYF. In nucleotides, the CDR3 is TGCGCCAGCAGTGCCGGGACAGGGCCCTACGAGCAGTACTTC.